This T cell receptor (beta chain) was identified during a study of post-analysis software for immune sequencing data. Across the study: There were relapsing-remitting, secondary progressive and progressive-relapsing multiple sclerosis among the disease courses included. Whole-study results and caveats: When compared against controls, multiple sclerosis patients showed significantly lower normalized Chao1 diversity. Strong co-clustering by F measure was evident for samples that had been prepared in the same batch. Controls showed lower frequencies than patients for 5 or 6 TRBV segments, and TRBV5-6, TRBV5-1 and TRBV20-1 were among these.

Presence of unique molecular identifiers characterized the TCR beta cDNA libraries. Each CDR3 protein is one row after TCRdb ran MiXCR on the PCR reads. In the table there are about 770,000 distinct CDR3 sequences, 35% to 55% of which are singletons. Note on this clonotype: Its matching antigen is unknown.

The CDR3 length is 14 residues. Germline CDR1 and CDR2: DFQATT and SNEGSKA (reference sequence). The J segment lost 5 bases and the V segment lost 6 bases, leaving 5 bases of the junction unmatched. The chain employs TRBV20-1 and TRBJ1-6; 9 bases are a match to TRBD1. This clonotype was sampled from a girl between 10 and 17 years old with multiple sclerosis. Sequenced: blood. CDR3 DNA: TGCAGTGCCCCGGGGGACAGGGATAATTCACCCCTCCACTTT. This codes for CSAPGDRDNSPLHF.